This note documents a single T cell receptor beta chain sequence. The germline gene is not matched at one end of the junction; a read error may be the cause. The CDR3 covers 15 residues. Germline V gives CDR1 SGHDN, CDR2 FVKESK. This specimen comes from a study of cytomegalovirus exposure and HLA in healthy donors. PCR was performed using 60 Vbeta and 13 Jbeta primers. Sequenced by immunoSEQ multiplex PCR; TCRdb stores in-frame clones only, minus some. The top ten clones hold 0.6% to 0.7% of a sample with 150,000 to 200,000 clones, 80% of them seen once. This clonotype was sampled from a boy younger than 18 in good health and CMV-seronegative. V is TRBV14 and J is TRBJ2-7, with TRBD1 matching 10 bases. The sample was PBMCs. In DNA, the CDR3 is TGTGCCAGCAGCCGCGGCCAGACCTACATGGGACAGGGGTTCTTC. It translates to CASSRGQTYMGQGFF.